The 2 T cell receptor beta chains given below trace back to one sample, sequenced in a study of blood T cell repertoires in COVID-19. Some clones are missing from TCRdb's copy, which holds only in-frame ones; the method was immunoSEQ multiplex PCR. The sample lists about 250,000 clones, 85% to 90% seen once, with roughly a sixth in the top ten. Sequencing input: PBMCs or T cells enriched from blood (not recorded which). These receptors originate from a man between 18 and 35 years old who had recovered from COVID-19.

V gene TRBV25-1 combines with J gene TRBJ2-2; D ambiguous. The V end was cut by 3 bases, the J end by 6 bases, with 5 bases between. The CDR3 has 12 amino acids. CDR1 is MGHDK and CDR2 is SYGVNS in the germline V gene. This CDR3 is CASSESAGELFF. The CDR3 DNA is TGTGCCAGCAGTGAGAGCGCCGGGGAGCTGTTTTTT.

The V and J genes are TRBV3-1 (or the pseudogene TRBV3-2) and TRBJ1-4; possible D gene TRBD1, 6 bases. Germline assignment: CDR1 LGHDT and CDR2 YNNKEL (reference sequence). The CDR3 consists of 15 residues. The germline V and J ends were trimmed by 1 base and 5 bases, with 11 bases remaining between them. DNA for the CDR3: TGTGCCAGCAGCCAAGGGGGGCAGTCAAATGAAAAACTGTTTTTT. The encoded protein is CASSQGGQSNEKLFF.